Presented here are 24 T cell receptor beta chains from one specimen sequenced in a study of T cells in Graves' hyperthyroidism and ophthalmopathy. Regions amplified from RNA transcripts were the TCR beta CDR3 regions. During a first-round RT-PCR of the TCR CDR3, the HTBI primer set was used. TCRdb reprocessed the multiplex PCR reads with MiXCR, giving one entry per CDR3 protein. Found here are about 380,000 distinct CDR3 sequences, approximately 17% of them singletons; the top ten hold 35% to 45%. Specimen: blood. Source of these receptors: a man aged 18 to 35 with Graves' ophthalmopathy.

The table lists this clonotype with many counts. V gene TRBV6-1 combines with J gene TRBJ2-7; 7 bases map to TRBD2. CDR3 length: 14 amino acids. CDR1 and CDR2 (germline): MNHNS, SASEGT. V shed 5 bases, J shed 1 base, and the junction held 5 bases outside the gene matches. The CDR3 protein is CASSTTGGSYEQYF. The CDR3, as DNA: TGTGCCAGCAGTACGACCGGGGGGTCCTACGAGCAGTACTTC.

The genes are TRBV11-2 and TRBJ2-1, with 16 bases that match TRBD2. CDR1 and CDR2 (germline): SGHAT, FQNNGV. The CDR3 sequence is 17 residues long. J lost 9 bases, V lost 6 bases, and 11 bases had no gene match. In DNA form, the CDR3 reads TGTGCCAGCAGGGGACTAGCGGGGGGGCCTCGGGGGAGTGAGCAGTTCTTC. Translating it yields CASRGLAGGPRGSEQFF.

This rearrangement joins TRBV6-2 or TRBV6-3 to TRBJ2-1, with 9 positions matching TRBD2. V was pared by 0 bases and J by 9 bases, with 0 bases of the junction left unmatched. The CDR3 runs 13 residues. The V gene's germline CDR1 is MNHEY and CDR2 SVGEGT. CDR3 loop: CASSYSTSGEQFF. CDR3 in DNA: TGTGCCAGCAGTTACTCGACTAGCGGTGAGCAGTTCTTC.

The CDR3 reads CASSTPGTDTNTGELFF. CDR3 sequence (DNA): TGTGCCAGCAGCACCCCTGGGACGGATACGAACACCGGGGAGCTGTTTTTT. The chain links TRBV27 to TRBJ2-2; D is tentatively TRBD1 or TRBD2 (5 bases each). V lost 6 bases to trimming and J lost 0 bases, with 17 bases between them. Germline loops: CDR1 MNHEY, CDR2 SMNVEV (reference sequence). The CDR3 spans 17 residues.

In this sample, this clonotype turned up once. The chain employs TRBV30 and TRBJ1-1, with D unresolved. With 1 base removed from V and 7 bases from J, the gap between germline ends came to 4 bases. This CDR3 contains 10 residues. Germline CDR1 and CDR2: GTSNPN and SVGIG (reference sequence). The CDR3 DNA follows: TGTGCCTGGAGTGGGGGTGAAGCTTTCTTT. Its protein product is CAWSGGEAFF.

Many counts were recorded for this clonotype. CDR3 DNA sequence: TGTGCCAGCAGCTTAGCGGGTCAGACTACCACCGGGGAGCTGTTTTTT. Translated, it gives CASSLAGQTTTGELFF. The chain employs TRBV11-2 and TRBJ2-2; possible D gene TRBD2, 5 bases. Deletions cut 1 base from V and 4 bases from J, with 13 bases between. The CDR3 runs 16 residues. Germline V gene data show CDR1 as SGHAT and CDR2 as FQNNGV.

The chain is built from TRBV4-2 and TRBJ2-1; D is ambiguous. The end of the DNA is better explained by TRBJ2-7, so the J call may be wrong. The CDR3 is 15 residues long. Per germline, CDR1 LGHNA and CDR2 YNFKEQ. Here the CDR3 reads CASSQDLEKPNEQYF. The DNA of the CDR3 is TGTGCCAGCAGCCAAGATCTAGAAAAGCCCAATGAGCAGTACTTC.

This clonotype was counted between two and nine times. V gene TRBV7-6 combines with J gene TRBJ1-1; 7 positions agree with TRBD1. Germline CDR1 and CDR2: SGHVS and FNYEAQ. CDR3 length equals 13 residues. V shed 4 bases, J shed 5 bases, and the junction held 4 bases outside the gene matches. The CDR3 DNA sequence: TGTGCCAGCAGCTCGGGACAGCGAACTGAAGCTTTCTTT. This encodes CASSSGQRTEAFF.

The chain joins TRBV5-5 to TRBJ1-2, with D unresolved. This CDR3 region has 11 residues. Trimming took 1 base from V and 10 from J, leaving 8 bases between them. Germline V gene sequence: CDR1 SGHKS, CDR2 YYEKEE (reference sequence). The CDR3 DNA follows: TGTGCCAGCAGCTTGAGCTTGACCTACACCTTC. This codes for CASSLSLTYTF.

This clonotype occurred many times. The chain joins TRBV3-1 to TRBJ1-1, with 7 bases fitting TRBD1. With 4 bases clipped from V and 11 bases from J, the junction kept 13 bases outside the gene matches. The CDR3 runs to 14 residues. Germline V gene lookup returns CDR1 LGHDT and CDR2 YNNKEL (reference sequence). In DNA form, the CDR3 reads TGTGCCAGCAGCCCGGGACAGAAACCCAGCTTTGCTTTCTTT. This codes for CASSPGQKPSFAFF.

The sample holds many counts of this clonotype. The CDR3 loop is CASSYEGLGNSPLHF. The CDR3 region has the DNA TGTGCCAGCAGTTACGAGGGGTTAGGGAATTCACCCCTCCACTTT. The V gene is TRBV6-1, the J gene TRBJ1-6; tentatively, D is TRBD1 (5 bases). Germline loops: CDR1 MNHNS, CDR2 SASEGT. Trimming removed 5 bases from V and 7 bases from J, with 15 bases in between. The CDR3 runs to 15 residues.

This clonotype was observed a few times. A much larger clonotype is one base distant, so this may be a read error. The rearrangement joins TRBV20-1 to TRBJ2-5; 7 nucleotides line up with TRBD2. The CDR3 has 14 residues. From germline, CDR1 is DFQATT and CDR2 SNEGSKA (reference sequence). With V trimmed by 0 bases and J by 5 bases, 6 bases remained unmatched. The chain's CDR3 is CSAREDGGWETQYF. CDR3 nucleotides: TGCAGTGCTAGAGAAGACGGGGGGTGGGAGACCCAGTACTTC.

The CDR3 nucleotides read TGTGCCAGCAGTTTAATTCCGGGAGGGCCCTCGGGCACCGGGGAGCTGTTTTTT. Encoded protein: CASSLIPGGPSGTGELFF. This chain connects TRBV12-3 or TRBV12-4 to TRBJ2-2, with 8 bases matching TRBD2. J lost 4 bases, V lost 2 bases, and 12 bases had no gene match. CDR3 length: 18 amino acids.

This clonotype was detected ten times or more. The rearrangement uses TRBV12-3 or TRBV12-4 and TRBJ1-2; perhaps TRBD1 as D (6 bases). This CDR3 contains 13 residues. V lost 3 bases, J lost 5 bases, and 10 bases lay in between. The chain's CDR3 is CASSLAGAYGYTF. Written as DNA, the CDR3 is TGTGCCAGCAGTTTGGCAGGGGCGTATGGCTACACCTTC.

The rearrangement joins TRBV5-4 to TRBJ2-3; TRBD2 matches at 13 bases. The V gene end was trimmed by 0 bases and the J gene end by 6 bases; junction bases not matched to a gene: 10. Germline CDR1 and CDR2: SGHNT and YYREEE (reference sequence). There are 18 residues in the CDR3. As DNA, the CDR3 is TGTGCCAGCAGCTTGGCCCCCCGGACTAGCGGGGGAGGGGATACGCAGTATTTT. It is translated as CASSLAPRTSGGGDTQYF.

There are many counts of this clonotype. J is TRBJ1-6 and V is TRBV5-1, with D uncertain. Germline loops: CDR1 SGHRS, CDR2 YFSETQ. This CDR3 has 14 amino acids. With 0 bases removed from V and 6 bases from J, the gap between germline ends came to 7 bases. The CDR3 region is CASSLVRGNSPLHF. CDR3 nucleotides: TGCGCCAGCAGCTTGGTCCGGGGTAATTCACCCCTCCACTTT.

The V call is TRBV5-5, the J call TRBJ2-5; 12 nucleotides agree with TRBD2. V lost 2 bases, J lost 1 base, and 6 bases stayed unmatched. Germline CDR1 SGHKS, CDR2 YYEKEE (reference sequence). This CDR3 comprises 17 residues. The CDR3 coding sequence is TGTGCCAGCAGCTTAAGACTAGCGGGGGCTACCCAAGAGACCCAGTACTTC. Its translation is CASSLRLAGATQETQYF.

The genes are TRBV28 and TRBJ2-2, with D possibly matching TRBD1 (6 bases). The CDR3 length is 14 residues. Germline CDR1 MDHEN, CDR2 SYDVKM. The V and J ends lost 9 bases and 1 base respectively, with 12 bases between them. Here the CDR3 reads CAREATGNTGELFF. In DNA, the CDR3 is TGTGCCAGAGAGGCGACAGGGAACACCGGGGAGCTGTTTTTT.

A single count supports this clonotype. The rearrangement links TRBV20-1 to TRBJ2-3; 13 bases match TRBD2. CDR1 and CDR2 from the germline V gene are DFQATT and SNEGSKA (reference sequence). The CDR3 loop spans 18 amino acids. The ends lost 5 bases at V and 5 bases at J; junction bases unmatched: 16. The CDR3, as DNA: TGCAGTGCTGCCCCGGGACTAGCGGGGAGCCCCGCCGGAGATACGCAGTATTTT. Amino acid sequence: CSAAPGLAGSPAGDTQYF.

Details on this clonotype: The junction differs from germline at one of its ends, possibly a read error. CDR3 sequence reads: CAVNDQVSRDTQYF. In nucleotides, the CDR3 is TGTGCCGTCAACGATCAGGTTAGCAGAGATACGCAGTATTTT. The chain links TRBV10-3 to TRBJ2-3; unclear D gene. The germline V gene encodes CDR1 ENHRY and CDR2 SYGVKD. The CDR3 has 14 residues.

The chain employs TRBV5-8 and TRBJ1-2; D possibly corresponds to TRBD1 (6 bases). The CDR3 runs 11 residues. The germline CDR1 and CDR2 sequences are SGHTS and YDEGEE. V was shortened by 5 bases and J by 8 bases, with 10 bases between the two germline ends. CDR3 sequence reads: CASSRGGGYTF. The CDR3 DNA is TGTGCCAGCAGTCGGGGGGGCGGCTACACCTTC.

The chain couples TRBV2 to TRBJ2-7; D perhaps matches TRBD2 (6 bases). Germline values: CDR1 SNHLY, CDR2 FYNNEI. V lost 7 bases, J lost 0 bases, and 13 bases lay in between. CDR3 length equals 14 residues. The CDR3 region has the DNA TGTGCCAGCAACTGGCGGGGCGCCTCCTACGAGCAGTACTTC. Its translation: CASNWRGASYEQYF.

This chain connects TRBV7-2 to TRBJ1-2, with 7 bases that match TRBD1. This CDR3 has 15 residues. Germline loops: CDR1 SGHTA, CDR2 FQGNSA. V trimming: 0 bases; J trimming: 0 bases; junction bases outside the gene matches: 1. CDR3 in amino acids: CASSLAGQTNYGYTF. CDR3 nucleotide sequence: TGTGCCAGCAGCTTAGCGGGACAGACTAACTATGGCTACACCTTC.

The sample holds a few counts of this clonotype. The rearrangement uses TRBV7-9 and TRBJ1-1; tentatively, D is TRBD1 (5 bases). The V end was cut by 4 bases, the J end by 8 bases, with 17 bases between. The CDR3 extends over 14 amino acids. Germline V CDR1 and CDR2: SEHNR, FQNEAQ (reference sequence). The DNA for the CDR3 is TGTGCCAGCAGCTCGAGGGTGCAAGGGGCCGAAGCTTTCTTT. Amino acid sequence: CASSSRVQGAEAFF.